Presented here are 29 T cell receptor beta chains from one specimen sequenced in a study of T cell repertoires in ileal Crohn's disease. Repertoires were generated with immunoSEQ multiplex PCR, while TCRdb's copy carries only in-frame clones and drops some. Here the sample spans 4,500 to 5,500 clones, roughly four fifths being singletons. The sequenced sample was ileal tissue. Receptor source: an adult with Crohn's disease.

The gene calls are TRBV27 and TRBJ1-4; no definite D call. Germline-derived CDR1 and CDR2 are MNHEY and SMNVEV (reference sequence). The CDR3 consists of 13 residues. V was cut by 6 bases and J by 7 bases, with 12 bases left in between. CDR3 sequence: CASSLRGGEKLFF. CDR3 sequence (DNA): TGTGCCAGCAGCCTCCGAGGTGGTGAAAAACTGTTTTTT.

Comments on this clone: Sequence at one end of the junction differs from germline and may be a read error. The rearrangement links TRBV7-7 to TRBJ2-7; 9 bases line up with TRBD1. The J call is uncertain, as TRBJ2-1 better fits the DNA end. This CDR3 is built from 14 residues. CDR1 and CDR2 from the germline V gene are SSHAT and FNYEAQ (reference sequence). The CDR3 sequence is CASSLGQGSNEQFF. DNA for the CDR3: TGTGCTAGCAGTTTGGGACAGGGTAGCAATGAGCAGTTCTTC.

The rearrangement links TRBV2 to TRBJ1-5; D is ambiguous. The CDR3 is 13 residues long. Looked up from germline, CDR1 is SNHLY and CDR2 is FYNNEI. Trimming removed 6 bases from V and 7 bases from J, with 13 bases in between. Here the CDR3 DNA reads TGTGCCAGCAGGGTGGGAGGGCACCAGCCCCAGCATTTT. This gives the protein CASRVGGHQPQHF.

This sequence joins TRBV28 and TRBJ1-3; D might be TRBD1 (6 bases). V was trimmed by 5 bases and J by 0 bases, leaving 14 bases between them. The CDR3 runs 16 residues. In germline, CDR1 is MDHEN, CDR2 SYDVKM. The CDR3 region has the DNA TGTGCCAGCAGTCCCGAACAGGGATTCTCTGGAAACACCATATATTTT. Translation gives CASSPEQGFSGNTIYF.

A single count supports this clone. The rearrangement links TRBV7-2 to TRBJ1-2, with TRBD1 identical over 8 bases. J lost 7 bases, V lost 6 bases, and 16 bases had no gene match. Germline CDR1 SGHTA, CDR2 FQGNSA. This CDR3 is 16 amino acids long. CDR3 amino acids: CASSRPQDRALGGYTF. DNA for the CDR3: TGTGCCAGCAGTCGACCCCAGGACAGGGCCTTGGGTGGCTACACCTTC.

This clone has more than one count but fewer than ten. This chain joins TRBV19 and TRBJ2-2; TRBD2 might be the D (5 bases). The ends were cut back, 7 bases at V and 0 bases at J, with 18 bases in the middle. CDR3 size: 17 residues. In germline, CDR1 is LNHDA, CDR2 SQIVND (reference sequence). The CDR3 nucleotides read TGTGCCAGTACTCCCGTGGGAGCCGGTGCGAACACCGGGGAGCTGTTTTTT. Protein sequence: CASTPVGAGANTGELFF.

V gene TRBV5-1 combines with J gene TRBJ1-4, with TRBD1 matching over 9 bases. The CDR3 totals 14 residues. Trimming cost V 4 bases and J 8 bases; bases outside gene matches: 6. The germline gives CDR1 SGHRS, CDR2 YFSETQ. The CDR3 reads CASSGGTGWEKLFF. The CDR3 DNA is TGCGCCAGCAGCGGCGGGACAGGGTGGGAAAAACTGTTTTTT.

This chain uses TRBV30 with TRBJ1-4; D possibly corresponds to TRBD1 (6 bases). The CDR3 sequence is 15 residues long. Trimming removed 4 bases from V and 3 bases from J, with 15 bases in between. Germline CDR1 is GTSNPN and CDR2 is SVGIG (reference sequence). CDR3 coding DNA: TGTGCCTGGAACTCTTACAGGGCTTCTAATGAAAAACTGTTTTTT. It is translated as CAWNSYRASNEKLFF.

This clone was seen only a few times. The chain combines TRBV6-1 with TRBJ2-7; D possibly corresponds to TRBD1 (5 bases). This CDR3 is 15 amino acids long. The germline V gene encodes CDR1 MNHNS and CDR2 SASEGT. V gave up 6 bases and J gave up 3 bases, with 18 bases separating them. The CDR3 sequence is CASSLLQGAYYEQYF. As DNA, the CDR3 is TGTGCCAGCAGCCTATTGCAGGGCGCTTACTACGAGCAGTACTTC.

This chain connects TRBV30 to TRBJ1-1; no clear D gene. CDR3 length: 12 residues. Germline CDR1 reads GTSNPN; CDR2 reads SVGIG (reference sequence). V was clipped by 3 bases and J by 8 bases, with 13 bases between them. CDR3 DNA: TGTGCCTGGAGATCAGGCTGGTCCGAAGCTTTCTTT. Its protein is CAWRSGWSEAFF.

This clone occurred a few times. The CDR3 region has the DNA TGTGCCAGCAGCCCCGACAGCAACTATGGCTACACCTTC. It codes for CASSPDSNYGYTF. The genes are TRBV2 and TRBJ1-2; D perhaps matches TRBD1 (5 bases). Germline CDR1 and CDR2: SNHLY and FYNNEI. The CDR3 is made up of 13 amino acids. Trimming cost V 6 bases and J 2 bases, with 10 bases left between them. Using reference TRBV2 and TRBJ1-2 for the parts outside the CDR3, the full variable domain is EPEVTQTPSHQVTQMGQEVILRCVPISNHLYFYWYRQILGQKVEFLVSFYNNEISEKSEIFDDQFSVERPDGSNFTLKIRSTKLEDSAMYFCASSPDSNYGYTFGSGTRLTVV.

V and J are TRBV4-1 and TRBJ2-2, with 8 nucleotides matching TRBD2. The V and J ends lost 3 bases and 4 bases, in that order; junction bases with no gene match: 10. This CDR3 comprises 17 residues. Germline lookup yields CDR1 MGHRA and CDR2 YSYEKL. The CDR3 nucleotides are TGCGCCAGCAGCCAGTATACTAGCGGAGGGGGCACCGGGGAGCTGTTTTTT. The encoded protein is CASSQYTSGGGTGELFF.

The rearrangement uses TRBV7-2 and TRBJ1-2; 12 bases match TRBD1. This CDR3 contains 15 residues. Trimming took 2 bases from V and 6 from J; bases not matched to a gene: 4. Per the germline V gene, CDR1 is SGHTA and CDR2 is FQGNSA. This CDR3 is CASSLQGQGADGYTF. The CDR3 DNA reads as TGTGCCAGCAGCTTACAGGGACAGGGGGCGGATGGCTACACCTTC.

CDR3 region: CASSLLTSRNTGELFF. CDR3 in DNA: TGTGCCAGCAGCCTGCTCACTAGCAGAAACACCGGGGAGCTGTTTTTT. This rearrangement joins TRBV7-9 to TRBJ2-2, with a possible D match to TRBD2 (6 bases). The germline V and J ends were trimmed by 5 bases and 2 bases, with 15 bases remaining between them. Germline V gives CDR1 SEHNR, CDR2 FQNEAQ (reference sequence). This CDR3 has 16 residues.

This clone was recorded a few times. The chain combines TRBV5-1 with TRBJ2-7, with 9 bases matching TRBD1. The CDR3 covers 14 residues. Losses at the gene ends were 8 bases for V and 5 bases for J; bases not matched to a gene: 11. CDR1 is SGHRS and CDR2 is YFSETQ in the germline V gene. The CDR3, as DNA: TGCGCCAGTCGCCCGGGACAGGGAAGGAACGAGCAGTACTTC. Encoded protein: CASRPGQGRNEQYF. The full variable domain, with the rest looked up from reference TRBV5-1 and TRBJ2-7, is KAGVTQTPRYLIKTRGQQVTLSCSPISGHRSVSWYQQTPGQGLQFLFEYFSETQRNKGNFPGRFSGRQFSNSRSEMNVSTLELGDSALYLCASRPGQGRNEQYFGPGTRLTVT.

The genes are TRBV6-5 and TRBJ2-7; TRBD2 is a possible D gene (7 bases). The CDR3 is 15 residues long. The V gene's germline CDR1 is MNHEY and CDR2 SVGAGI. Between the trimmed V and J ends, which lost 7 bases and 0 bases, there was a span of 16 bases. The CDR3 loop is CASKRGAESSYEQYF. Here the CDR3 DNA reads TGTGCCAGCAAACGGGGGGCGGAAAGCTCCTACGAGCAGTACTTC.

The chain combines TRBV5-1 with TRBJ2-2, with D possibly TRBD2 on 7 matching bases. With 4 bases removed from V and 5 bases from J, the gap between germline ends came to 15 bases. Germline V gene data show CDR1 as SGHRS and CDR2 as YFSETQ. The CDR3 contains 15 residues. CDR3 sequence (DNA): TGCGCCAGCAGCCCTGGGGGGGGCCGGACCGGGGAGCTGTTTTTT. It specifies CASSPGGGRTGELFF.

The chain employs TRBV27 and TRBJ1-2; D remains unclear. Germline values: CDR1 MNHEY, CDR2 SMNVEV (reference sequence). V lost 4 bases, J lost 6 bases, and 12 bases lay in between. The CDR3 totals 13 residues. CDR3 in DNA: TGTGCCAGCAGTTCCTTACCGGGAGATGGCTACACCTTC. Amino acids: CASSSLPGDGYTF.

Only one count was recorded for this clone. The chain has TRBV30 and TRBJ2-3, with 7 bases that match TRBD1. Trimming removed 0 bases from V and 3 bases from J; junction bases left unmatched: 9. The CDR3 runs to 16 residues. The V gene's germline CDR1 is GTSNPN and CDR2 SVGIG (reference sequence). DNA of the CDR3: TGTGCCTGGAGTGTTTGGGCAGGGGGAAGTACAGATACGCAGTATTTT. Residues: CAWSVWAGGSTDTQYF.

This clone was counted once. The V gene is TRBV27, the J gene TRBJ1-6, with TRBD1 identical over 8 bases. Trimming removed 5 bases from V and 2 bases from J; junction bases left unmatched: 8. Germline lookup yields CDR1 MNHEY and CDR2 SMNVEV (reference sequence). This CDR3 region has 17 residues. The CDR3 here is CASSNEATGAYNSPLHF. CDR3 sequence (DNA): TGTGCCAGCAGTAACGAAGCGACAGGGGCCTATAATTCACCCCTCCACTTT.

The chain is built from TRBV10-3 and TRBJ1-2; D is unresolved. Germline V gene data show CDR1 as ENHRY and CDR2 as SYGVKD. This CDR3 comprises 14 residues. The V and J ends lost 3 bases and 2 bases respectively, with 10 bases between them. CDR3 in amino acids: CAISDSGRNYGYTF. The CDR3 bases are TGTGCCATCAGTGATTCAGGCCGGAACTATGGCTACACCTTC.

This sequence joins TRBV6-5 and TRBJ1-3; D possibly corresponds to TRBD1 (5 bases). With 5 bases removed from V and 3 bases from J, the gap between germline ends came to 14 bases. CDR3 size: 15 residues. Germline V gene data show CDR1 as MNHEY and CDR2 as SVGAGI. DNA of the CDR3: TGTGCCAGCAGTACCCTTGGGGGGGTTGGAAACACCATATATTTT. This encodes CASSTLGGVGNTIYF.

This rearrangement joins TRBV6-5 to TRBJ1-5; no clear D. Trimming shortened V by 6 bases and J by 4 bases, and 10 bases separated the two germline ends. The CDR3 spans 13 residues. Germline V gives CDR1 MNHEY, CDR2 SVGAGI. The CDR3 DNA reads TGTGCCAGCAGGGGCGGGTTTAATCAGCCCCAGCATTTT. Residues: CASRGGFNQPQHF.

In this sample, this clone turned up once. This chain joins TRBV6-1 and TRBJ1-3; unclear D gene. The V and J ends lost 1 base and 3 bases respectively, with 16 bases between them. Germline V gives CDR1 MNHNS, CDR2 SASEGT. The CDR3 length is 17 residues. In DNA, the CDR3 is TGTGCCAGCAGTGAAGGTTTCAGTCGTGCGGGTGGAAACACCATATATTTT. Protein: CASSEGFSRAGGNTIYF.

This clone was recorded only once. The chain combines TRBV2 with TRBJ2-3; 11 positions match TRBD2. This CDR3 has 15 residues. Germline lookup yields CDR1 SNHLY and CDR2 FYNNEI. The ends lost 8 bases at V and 2 bases at J; junction bases unmatched: 6. The CDR3 nucleotides read TGTGCCAGCGCGGGACTAGCGGACGTCACAGATACGCAGTATTTT. Amino acids: CASAGLADVTDTQYF.

The genes are TRBV30 and TRBJ2-5, with TRBD1 matching over 7 bases. The CDR3 runs to 12 residues. Germline V gives CDR1 GTSNPN, CDR2 SVGIG (reference sequence). J gave up 5 bases and V 7 bases, and 7 bases lay outside the gene matches. The CDR3 protein is CALTGTMETQYF. CDR3 nucleotides: TGTGCCTTGACAGGGACCATGGAGACCCAGTACTTC. The entire variable domain, with the rest obtained from reference TRBV30 and TRBJ2-5, is as follows: SQTIHQWPATLVQPVGSPLSLECTVEGTSNPNLYWYRQAAGRGLQLLFYSVGIGQISSEVPQNLSASRPQDRQFILSSKKLLLSDSGFYLCALTGTMETQYFGPGTRLLVL.

V and J are TRBV6-6 and TRBJ2-5; 8 bases agree with TRBD1. Near its end, the DNA agrees better with TRBJ2-7, so the J call may be wrong. The CDR3 totals 13 residues. Germline loops: CDR1 MNHNY, CDR2 SVGAGI (reference sequence). The CDR3 DNA follows: TGTGCCAGCACGCCGGGACAGGCCTACGAGCAGTACTTC. This codes for CASTPGQAYEQYF.

The chain combines TRBV19 with TRBJ1-2; TRBD1 aligns across 11 bases. This CDR3 contains 13 residues. Looked up from germline, CDR1 is LNHDA and CDR2 is SQIVND (reference sequence). Germline trimming cut 7 bases from V and 4 bases from J; bases unmatched to any gene: 2. For the CDR3, the DNA is TGTGCCAGTAATGGACAGGGGGCCTATGGCTACACCTTC. Its translation is CASNGQGAYGYTF.

The chain combines TRBV19 with TRBJ1-5; 8 bases align to TRBD1. Germline-derived CDR1 and CDR2 are LNHDA and SQIVND (reference sequence). J lost 1 base, V lost 4 bases, and 6 bases had no gene match. The CDR3 has 16 residues. For the CDR3, the DNA is TGTGCCAGTAGTACAGCGACAGGGGTAAGCAATCAGCCCCAGCATTTT. This gives the protein CASSTATGVSNQPQHF.